What follows are 10 T cell receptor beta chains derived from one specimen sequenced in a study of blood T cell repertoires in COVID-19. Only in-frame clones appear in the TCRdb table, and some are missing; sequencing was by immunoSEQ multiplex PCR. The table includes approximately 140,000 clones, about 88% detected once. Sequencing was carried out using peripheral blood. These receptors were taken from a woman older than 75 with acute or convalescent COVID-19.

V and J are TRBV6-1 and TRBJ2-5; no definite D call. This CDR3 spans 12 amino acids. V was clipped by 1 base and J by 5 bases, with 5 bases between them. Germline CDR1 is MNHNS and CDR2 is SASEGT. CDR3 region: CASSEVEETQYF. The CDR3, as DNA: TGTGCCAGCAGTGAAGTAGAGGAGACCCAGTACTTC.

V usage is TRBV20-1 and J usage is TRBJ2-5; a possible D gene is TRBD2 (6 bases). V gave up 6 bases and J gave up 5 bases, with 10 bases separating them. Germline V gene data show CDR1 as DFQATT and CDR2 as SNEGSKA (reference sequence). CDR3 length equals 11 residues. The CDR3 here is CSAWEAETQYF. The CDR3 bases are TGCAGTGCGTGGGAGGCGGAGACCCAGTACTTC.

V and J are TRBV7-9 and TRBJ2-2; 8 bases are shared with TRBD2. Trimming cost V 5 bases and J 4 bases; bases outside gene matches: 9. Per the germline V gene, CDR1 is SEHNR and CDR2 is FQNEAQ (reference sequence). The CDR3 runs 16 residues. In DNA form, the CDR3 reads TGTGCCAGCAGCCGACCGGGGGGGCGCGTCACCGGGGAGCTGTTTTTT. It yields the protein CASSRPGGRVTGELFF.

The rearrangement joins TRBV7-2 to TRBJ1-1; D unclear. Trimming shortened V by 7 bases and J by 1 base, and 7 bases separated the two germline ends. CDR1 is SGHTA, CDR2 FQGNSA, per germline. This CDR3 has 12 residues. The CDR3 nucleotides are TGTGCCAGCATCCCAGGGAACACTGAAGCTTTCTTT. It is translated as CASIPGNTEAFF.

The rearrangement uses TRBV27 and TRBJ1-1, with no clear D. Trimming shortened V by 3 bases and J by 1 base, and 9 bases separated the two germline ends. This CDR3 contains 14 residues. Germline CDR1 reads MNHEY; CDR2 reads SMNVEV (reference sequence). The CDR3 is CASSFRNRNTEAFF. The DNA for the CDR3 is TGTGCCAGCAGTTTTAGGAACAGGAACACTGAAGCTTTCTTT.

V and J are TRBV4-1 and TRBJ2-7, with 8 positions matching TRBD2. CDR3 length: 20 residues. CDR1 is MGHRA and CDR2 is YSYEKL in the germline V gene. V shed 4 bases, J shed 4 bases, and the junction held 24 bases outside the gene matches. CDR3 amino acids: CASSRRVGYSNSGEIYEQYF. The DNA for the CDR3 is TGCGCCAGCAGCCGGCGTGTTGGCTACTCGAATAGCGGGGAGATTTACGAGCAGTACTTC.

This chain connects TRBV5-6 to TRBJ2-5; a possible D gene is TRBD2 (5 bases). Germline values: CDR1 SGHDT, CDR2 YYEEEE. The CDR3 contains 15 residues. Trimming shortened V by 0 bases and J by 4 bases, and 13 bases separated the two germline ends. The CDR3 DNA is TGTGCCAGCAGCTTGGGATTCGGGATCGGAGAGACCCAGTACTTC. The encoded protein is CASSLGFGIGETQYF.

The chain uses TRBV2 and TRBJ1-4; 7 positions agree with TRBD1. J was trimmed by 8 bases and V by 7 bases; bases with no gene match: 10. Germline CDR1 SNHLY, CDR2 FYNNEI. The CDR3 has 14 residues. For the CDR3, the DNA is TGTGCCAGCAACCGACAGGGCCCGAAGGAAAAACTGTTTTTT. It yields the protein CASNRQGPKEKLFF. The variable domain in full, with the rest retrieved from reference TRBV2 and TRBJ1-4, is EPEVTQTPSHQVTQMGQEVILRCVPISNHLYFYWYRQILGQKVEFLVSFYNNEISEKSEIFDDQFSVERPDGSNFTLKIRSTKLEDSAMYFCASNRQGPKEKLFFGSGTQLSVL.

The chain links TRBV29-1 to TRBJ1-1; D unresolved. V was clipped by 8 bases and J by 1 base, with 8 bases between them. The CDR3 runs 11 residues. The germline gives CDR1 SQVTM, CDR2 ANQGSEA. This chain's CDR3 is CSLRGNTEAFF. The DNA for the CDR3 is TGCAGCCTCCGGGGGAACACTGAAGCTTTCTTT.

This clone appeared a few times. V is TRBV6-1 and J is TRBJ2-7, with TRBD1 as a possible D gene (6 bases). Germline lookup yields CDR1 MNHNS and CDR2 SASEGT. The CDR3 extends over 14 amino acids. V was cut by 3 bases and J by 1 base, with 10 bases left in between. The CDR3 region has the DNA TGTGCCAGCAGTGATTTAGGACAGTCCTACGAGCAGTACTTC. Its translation: CASSDLGQSYEQYF.